This T cell receptor (beta chain) appears in the sequencing data of a study of cytomegalovirus exposure and HLA in healthy donors. Study results and limitations: It was 164 TCR beta chains that were listed as cytomegalovirus-associated.

The PCR made use of 60 Vbeta and 13 Jbeta primers. Produced via immunoSEQ multiplex PCR; TCRdb's table is partial and in-frame only. The table includes approximately 190,000 clones, approximately 85% detected once. The length of the CDR3 is 16 residues. Germline CDR1 and CDR2: MNHNY and SVGAGI (reference sequence). Trimming took 5 bases from V and 0 from J; bases not matched to a gene: 7. With respect to this clone: Its antigen is unknown.

Sequenced: PBMCs. The V gene is TRBV6-6, the J gene TRBJ2-7; 10 bases agree with TRBD2. The sequence was obtained from a woman aged 18-29 years in good health and CMV-seronegative. CDR3 sequence: CASSPSSGGSSYEQYF. Written as DNA, the CDR3 is TGTGCCAGCAGTCCGTCTAGCGGGGGTAGCTCCTACGAGCAGTACTTC.